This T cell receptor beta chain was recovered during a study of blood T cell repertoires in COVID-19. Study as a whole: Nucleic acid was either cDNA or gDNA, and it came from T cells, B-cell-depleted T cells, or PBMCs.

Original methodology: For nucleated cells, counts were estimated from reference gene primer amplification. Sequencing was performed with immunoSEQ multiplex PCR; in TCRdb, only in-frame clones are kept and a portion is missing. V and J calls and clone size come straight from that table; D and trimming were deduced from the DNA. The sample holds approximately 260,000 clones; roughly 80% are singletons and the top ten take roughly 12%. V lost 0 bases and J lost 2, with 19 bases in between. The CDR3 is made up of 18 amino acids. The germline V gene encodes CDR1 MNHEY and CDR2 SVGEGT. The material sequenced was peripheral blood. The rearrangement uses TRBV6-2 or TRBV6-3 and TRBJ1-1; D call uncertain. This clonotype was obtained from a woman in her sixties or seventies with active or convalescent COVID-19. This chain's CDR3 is CASSYSPGSYELNTEAFF. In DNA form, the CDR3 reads TGTGCCAGCAGTTACTCCCCCGGGTCCTACGAACTAAACACTGAAGCTTTCTTT.